This T cell receptor (beta chain) was documented in a study of blood T cell repertoires in COVID-19. Generated by immunoSEQ multiplex PCR, the TCRdb table keeps only in-frame clones and is missing some. The data show about 140,000 clones, about four fifths seen once. Germline V lookup: CDR1 SGHKS, CDR2 YYEKEE (reference sequence). V was pared by 0 bases and J by 6 bases, with 9 bases between. The length of the CDR3 is 14 residues. Material for sequencing was PBMCs or T cells enriched from blood (not recorded which). This chain joins TRBV5-5 and TRBJ2-2, with unresolved D. The receptor's source is a woman aged 45 to 65 with acute COVID-19. The DNA of the CDR3 is TGTGCCAGCAGCTTGGGGCAGCGCCCCGGGGAGCTGTTTTTT. Encoded protein: CASSLGQRPGELFF.